A selection of T cell receptor beta chains follows, all from one sample in a study of blood T cell repertoires in COVID-19. The assay was immunoSEQ multiplex PCR, and TCRdb's table has in-frame clones only and misses some. Of 250,000 or so clones in the sample, 84% are singletons; the top ten hold over 1.5%. The sequencing input was peripheral blood. These receptors were taken from a woman aged 40-49 years who had recovered from COVID-19. Each CDR3 is given with its conserved first and last residue. A D gene is named only where the DNA matches it firmly. For some rows the clone size is stated as once, few or many, or as a class when expanded; others skip it.

clone_size	v_call	d_call	j_call	cdr3_aa	cdr3_nt
few	TRBV5-4	TRBD2	TRBJ2-1	CASSSAGLAGGQQFF	TGTGCCAGCAGCTCGGCGGGACTAGCGGGGGGGCAACAGTTCTTC
-	TRBV7-8	-	TRBJ1-1	CASSLGPGMNTEAFF	TGTGCCAGCAGCTTAGGTCCGGGAATGAACACTGAAGCTTTCTTT
-	TRBV28	TRBD2	TRBJ2-3	CASNGGAVDTQYF	TGTGCCAGCAACGGGGGGGCTGTAGATACGCAGTATTTT
-	TRBV20-1	-	TRBJ2-4	CSQVAKNIQYF	TGCAGTCAGGTCGCAAAGAACATTCAGTACTTC
-	TRBV24-1	-	TRBJ2-7	CATSESTGSSYEQYF	TGTGCCACCAGTGAGTCCACAGGGTCATCCTACGAGCAGTACTTC
-	TRBV3-1/TRBV3-2	TRBD1	TRBJ2-1	CASSQWTGGSYNEQFF	TGTGCCAGCAGCCAATGGACAGGGGGGTCCTACAATGAGCAGTTCTTC
-	TRBV5-1	TRBD2	TRBJ2-5	CASSLTSGGPETQYF	TGCGCCAGCAGCTTGACTAGCGGGGGTCCGGAGACCCAGTACTTC
-	TRBV19	-	TRBJ2-5	CASSTGVQETQYF	TGTGCCAGTAGTACCGGGGTACAAGAGACCCAGTACTTC
-	TRBV6-5	-	TRBJ1-4	CASRVGSLGEKLFF	TGTGCCAGCAGGGTCGGGTCCCTGGGTGAAAAACTGTTTTTT
-	TRBV28	TRBD1	TRBJ2-7	CASTPGQGFEQYF	TGTGCCAGCACCCCGGGACAGGGCTTCGAGCAGTACTTC
few	TRBV11-2	-	TRBJ2-1	CASSPGWVSEQFF	TGTGCCAGCAGCCCAGGATGGGTGAGTGAGCAGTTCTTC
-	TRBV11-2	-	TRBJ1-1	CASSLRENTEAFF	TGTGCCAGCAGCCTACGGGAGAACACTGAAGCTTTCTTT
-	TRBV19	-	TRBJ1-4	CASSISATNEKLFF	TGTGCCAGTAGTATTTCAGCAACTAATGAAAAACTGTTTTTT
-	TRBV5-1	-	TRBJ2-3	CASSADHATDTQYF	TGCGCCAGCAGCGCGGATCACGCCACAGATACGCAGTATTTT
once	TRBV28	-	TRBJ1-1	CASSPPQQNTEAFF	TGTGCCAGCAGTCCCCCCCAACAGAACACTGAAGCTTTCTTT
-	TRBV6-5	-	TRBJ2-2	CASSYSNAGFTGELFF	TGTGCCAGCAGTTACTCGAATGCGGGTTTCACCGGGGAGCTGTTTTTT
-	TRBV7-9	TRBD2	TRBJ2-5	CASSFRRGSQETQYF	TGTGCCAGCAGCTTCCGGCGGGGGTCCCAAGAGACCCAGTACTTC
-	TRBV12-3/TRBV12-4	-	TRBJ1-6	CASNRDAGGPLHF	TGTGCCAGCAACCGGGACGCCGGGGGTCCCCTCCACTTT
-	TRBV28	TRBD1	TRBJ1-2	CASSLNRGWYGYTF	TGTGCCAGCAGTTTAAACAGGGGGTGGTATGGCTACACCTTC
-	TRBV6-5	-	TRBJ2-3	CASRTGPSTDTQYF	TGTGCCAGCAGGACAGGTCCTAGCACAGATACGCAGTATTTT
-	TRBV3-1/TRBV3-2	-	TRBJ1-2	CASSQDPRHRRGARRGNYGYTF	TGTGCCAGCAGCCAAGATCCCCGCCACAGACGAGGGGCGCGGAGGGGCAACTATGGCTACACCTTC
-	TRBV5-5	-	TRBJ1-6	CASNRARDSPLHF	TGTGCCAGCAACCGGGCCAGGGATTCACCCCTCCACTTT
-	TRBV24-1	TRBD1	TRBJ2-5	CATSDPTGMETQYF	TGTGCCACCAGTGATCCGACAGGGATGGAGACCCAGTACTTC
-	TRBV29-1	TRBD1	TRBJ2-7	CSVEGTGGYEQYF	TGCAGCGTTGAAGGGACAGGGGGCTACGAGCAGTACTTC
-	TRBV18	-	TRBJ2-2	CASSLRQQNTGELFF	TGTGCCAGCTCACTCAGACAGCAGAACACCGGGGAGCTGTTTTTT
-	TRBV4-1	-	TRBJ1-2	CASSPPGRGSRHYGYTF	TGCGCCAGCAGCCCCCCCGGCAGGGGCAGCCGGCACTATGGCTACACCTTC
few	TRBV21-1	-	TRBJ2-2	CASSKALRDRTYTGELFF	TGTGCCAGCAGCAAAGCATTAAGGGACAGGACATACACCGGGGAGCTGTTTTTT
-	TRBV27	TRBD2	TRBJ2-7	CASGIAGGPGDDEQYF	TGTGCCAGCGGGATAGCGGGGGGGCCAGGGGACGACGAGCAGTACTTC
-	TRBV19	TRBD1	TRBJ2-1	CASSAARDRGWNEQFF	TGTGCCAGTAGTGCCGCCAGGGACAGGGGATGGAATGAGCAGTTCTTC
-	TRBV28	TRBD2	TRBJ2-4	CASNRAPSGGASAKNIQYF	TGTGCCAGTAACAGGGCGCCTAGCGGGGGGGCCTCGGCCAAAAACATTCAGTACTTC
-	TRBV2	TRBD1	TRBJ1-2	CASKGQGVGGYTF	TGTGCCAGCAAGGGACAGGGGGTCGGGGGCTACACCTTC
-	TRBV18	-	TRBJ2-2	CASSPSNGGGELFF	TGTGCCAGCTCACCTAGTAACGGCGGCGGGGAGCTGTTTTTT
-	TRBV11-1	TRBD1	TRBJ2-1	CASSARQGKSDEQFF	TGTGCCAGCAGCGCTAGACAGGGAAAAAGCGATGAGCAGTTCTTC
-	TRBV5-5	TRBD1	TRBJ2-7	CASSLEDRGYHEQYF	TGTGCCAGCAGCTTGGAGGACAGGGGATACCACGAGCAGTACTTC
-	TRBV5-4	-	TRBJ1-1	CASSSTGLRTEAFF	TGTGCCAGCAGCTCGACAGGTCTACGCACTGAAGCTTTCTTT
few	TRBV4-2	TRBD1	TRBJ1-5	CASSQEQGARGGQPQHF	TGTGCCAGCAGCCAAGAACAGGGGGCGCGAGGAGGTCAGCCCCAGCATTTT
-	TRBV7-9	-	TRBJ1-2	CASSIRHEQRYGYTF	TGTGCCAGCAGCATACGTCATGAGCAACGCTATGGCTACACCTTC
-	TRBV29-1	-	TRBJ1-1	CSGDQGINTEAFF	TGCAGCGGTGATCAGGGGATTAACACTGAAGCTTTCTTT
-	TRBV15	TRBD1	TRBJ2-5	CATSKGTGEETQYF	TGTGCCACCAGCAAGGGGACAGGGGAGGAGACCCAGTACTTC
-	TRBV5-4	TRBD1	TRBJ1-2	CASSRGQEELGYTF	TGTGCCAGCAGCCGGGGACAGGAAGAGCTTGGCTACACCTTC
-	TRBV28	-	TRBJ1-2	CASSRRITYYGYTF	TGTGCCAGCAGCCGTAGAATAACCTACTATGGCTACACCTTC
-	TRBV5-1	-	TRBJ1-2	CASSETGTLVFADGYTF	TGCGCCAGCAGCGAGACCGGGACTCTAGTTTTTGCTGATGGCTACACCTTC
-	TRBV5-4	-	TRBJ1-2	CASSLQTSYGYTF	TGTGCCAGCAGTCTACAGACCTCCTATGGCTACACCTTC
-	TRBV7-2	-	TRBJ2-3	CASSLGSSTDTQYF	TGTGCCAGCAGCTTGGGGAGTAGCACAGATACGCAGTATTTT
-	TRBV20-1	TRBD1	TRBJ1-1	CSASGVNRDRQAFF	TGCAGTGCCAGTGGGGTAAATAGGGACAGGCAAGCTTTCTTT
once	TRBV6-6	-	TRBJ2-7	CASGASRYEQYF	TGTGCCAGCGGAGCTAGCCGCTACGAGCAGTACTTC
-	TRBV30	-	TRBJ1-5	CAWSVPGPAGGQPQHF	TGTGCCTGGAGTGTACCCGGACCTGCGGGGGGTCAGCCCCAGCATTTT
few	TRBV11-2	TRBD2	TRBJ2-3	CASSLRGGSSSTDTQYF	TGTGCCAGCAGCTTAAGGGGCGGGAGTTCTAGCACAGATACGCAGTATTTT
-	TRBV7-9	-	TRBJ1-1	CASSLAGRVTDTEAFF	TGTGCCAGCAGCTTAGCGGGGAGGGTTACCGACACTGAAGCTTTCTTT
-	TRBV27	-	TRBJ1-1	CASSLQGRNTEAFF	TGTGCCAGCAGTTTACAGGGGAGAAACACTGAAGCTTTCTTT
once	TRBV11-2	-	TRBJ2-7	CASSWGDISSYEQYF	TGTGCCAGCAGCTGGGGAGACATATCCTCCTACGAGCAGTACTTC
-	TRBV3-1/TRBV3-2	-	TRBJ1-2	CASSLQGNYGYTF	TGTGCCAGCAGCTTACAGGGTAACTATGGCTACACCTTC
-	TRBV24-1	-	TRBJ2-3	CATSDLGGSDTQYF	TGTGCCACCAGTGATTTGGGAGGTTCAGATACGCAGTATTTT
-	TRBV6-5	-	TRBJ2-7	CASSSYALSSYEQYF	TGTGCCAGCAGTAGTTATGCCCTGAGCTCCTACGAGCAGTACTTC
many	TRBV6-6	-	TRBJ2-2	CASSYPVNTGELFF	TGTGCCAGCAGTTACCCGGTGAACACCGGGGAGCTGTTTTTT
-	TRBV7-6	-	TRBJ1-3	CASSSSGSDTIYF	TGTGCCAGCAGCTCCTCAGGGTCGGACACCATATATTTT
few	TRBV2	-	TRBJ1-6	CASSGQTGAYTRNNSPLHF	TGTGCCAGCAGTGGCCAAACCGGCGCATACACGCGGAATAATTCACCCCTCCACTTT
-	TRBV27	TRBD1	TRBJ2-1	CASSPRQGQGQFF	TGTGCCAGCAGTCCGAGACAAGGACAGGGGCAGTTCTTC